This T cell receptor (beta chain) was identified in a study of patients and donors after allogeneic stem cell transplantation. There are a few counts of this clonotype. The CDR3 consists of 17 residues. With V trimmed by 1 base and J by 1 base, 12 bases remained unmatched. CDR1 and CDR2 (germline): DFQATT, SNEGSKA (reference sequence). TCRdb redid the calling of the RT-PCR reads with MiXCR, one entry per CDR3 protein. The data show some 230,000 distinct CDR3 sequences, 13% to 15% seen once. Specimen: blood, either unsorted or a sorted T cell fraction (not recorded which). The source of this sequence is a human donor who was either an allogeneic HSCT recipient or a stem cell or donor lymphocyte infusion donor (not recorded which). It is not recorded whose cells these are; they may come from a transplant donor. V usage is TRBV20-1 and J usage is TRBJ2-5; 7 positions agree with TRBD2. This chain's CDR3 is CSARARGAGTIQETQYF. The CDR3 DNA reads as TGCAGTGCTAGAGCTCGGGGAGCGGGGACGATCCAAGAGACCCAGTACTTC.